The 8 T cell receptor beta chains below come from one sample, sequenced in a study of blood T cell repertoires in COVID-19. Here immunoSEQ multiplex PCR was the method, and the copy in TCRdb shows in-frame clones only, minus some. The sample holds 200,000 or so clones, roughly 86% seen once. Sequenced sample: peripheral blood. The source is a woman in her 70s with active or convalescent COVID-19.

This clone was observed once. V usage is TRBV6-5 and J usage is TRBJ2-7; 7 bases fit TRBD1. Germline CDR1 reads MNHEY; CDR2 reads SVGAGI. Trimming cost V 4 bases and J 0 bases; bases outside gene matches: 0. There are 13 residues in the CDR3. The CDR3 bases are TGTGCCAGCAGTTGGGACAGCTCCTACGAGCAGTACTTC. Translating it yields CASSWDSSYEQYF.

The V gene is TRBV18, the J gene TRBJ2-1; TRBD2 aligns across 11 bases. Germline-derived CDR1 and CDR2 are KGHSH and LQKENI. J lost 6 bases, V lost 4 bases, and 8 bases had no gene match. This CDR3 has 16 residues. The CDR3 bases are TGTGCCAGCTCACTCATAGCGGGAGGGGACCTCAATGAGCAGTTCTTC. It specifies CASSLIAGGDLNEQFF. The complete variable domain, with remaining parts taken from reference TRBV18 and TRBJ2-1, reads NAGVMQNPRHLVRRRGQEARLRCSPMKGHSHVYWYRQLPEEGLKFMVYLQKENIIDESGMPKERFSAEFPKEGPSILRIQQVVRGDSAAYFCASSLIAGGDLNEQFFGPGTRLTVL.

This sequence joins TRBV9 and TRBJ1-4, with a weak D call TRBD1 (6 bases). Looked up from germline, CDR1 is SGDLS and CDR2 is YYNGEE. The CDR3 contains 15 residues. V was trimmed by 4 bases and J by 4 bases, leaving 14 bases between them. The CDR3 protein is CASSPLGGGNEKLFF. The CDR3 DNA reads TGTGCCAGCAGCCCCCTGGGAGGGGGTAATGAAAAACTGTTTTTT.

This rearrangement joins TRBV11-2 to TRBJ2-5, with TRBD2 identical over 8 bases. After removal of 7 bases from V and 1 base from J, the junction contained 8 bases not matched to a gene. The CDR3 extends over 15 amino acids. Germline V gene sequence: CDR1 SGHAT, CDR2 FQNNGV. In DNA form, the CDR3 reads TGTGCCAGCACCCGGGGGGGCGGGGTCCAAGAGACCCAGTACTTC. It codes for CASTRGGGVQETQYF.

Written as DNA, the CDR3 is TGTGCCAGCAGCTCCGGGACTAGCCCAAACGAGCAGTACTTC. It yields the protein CASSSGTSPNEQYF. The chain carries TRBV5-4 and TRBJ2-7, with 9 bases that match TRBD2. J gave up 5 bases and V 3 bases, and 6 bases lay outside the gene matches. This CDR3 is 14 amino acids long. Germline V gene sequence: CDR1 SGHNT, CDR2 YYREEE (reference sequence).

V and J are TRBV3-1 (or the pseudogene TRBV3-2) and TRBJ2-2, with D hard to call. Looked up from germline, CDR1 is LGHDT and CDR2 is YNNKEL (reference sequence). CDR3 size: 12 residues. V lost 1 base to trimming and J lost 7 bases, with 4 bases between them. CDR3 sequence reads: CASSQVYGELFF. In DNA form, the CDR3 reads TGTGCCAGCAGCCAAGTTTACGGGGAGCTGTTTTTT.

In DNA form, the CDR3 reads TGTGCCAGCAGCTTGTTCGGGGGAGGGCCCCTTAAGGAGACCCAGTACTTC. Its protein product is CASSLFGGGPLKETQYF. This sequence joins TRBV5-6 and TRBJ2-5; 7 bases map to TRBD2. The CDR3 loop spans 17 amino acids. The V and J ends lost 1 base and 5 bases, in that order; junction bases with no gene match: 14. Looked up from germline, CDR1 is SGHDT and CDR2 is YYEEEE.

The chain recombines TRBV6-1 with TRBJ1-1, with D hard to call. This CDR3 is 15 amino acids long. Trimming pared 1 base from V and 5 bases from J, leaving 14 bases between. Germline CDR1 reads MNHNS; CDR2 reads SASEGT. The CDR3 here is CASSEGAGRWTEAFF. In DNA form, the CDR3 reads TGTGCCAGCAGTGAAGGGGCCGGGAGATGGACTGAAGCTTTCTTT.